The 30 T cell receptor beta chains below were found in one sample sequenced in a study of blood T cell repertoires in COVID-19. The table came from immunoSEQ multiplex PCR; TCRdb's copy has only in-frame clones and leaves some out. The sample records some 200,000 clones, about 89% being singletons. Specimen: PBMCs or T cells enriched from blood (not recorded which). The receptors were sampled from a woman under 30 who had recovered from COVID-19.

The gene calls are TRBV5-1 and TRBJ1-3, with 9 positions matching TRBD1. The V and J ends lost 4 bases and 9 bases, in that order; junction bases with no gene match: 8. Looked up from germline, CDR1 is SGHRS and CDR2 is YFSETQ. This CDR3 spans 14 amino acids. Written as DNA, the CDR3 is TGCGCCAGCAGCACGGGACAGGGCGTAAGCACCATATATTTT. Translating gives CASSTGQGVSTIYF.

The sample holds many counts of this clone. The V call is TRBV7-9, the J call TRBJ2-7; a possible D gene is TRBD2 (6 bases). Trimming pared 5 bases from V and 3 bases from J, leaving 14 bases between. This CDR3 is 14 amino acids long. Germline-derived CDR1 and CDR2 are SEHNR and FQNEAQ (reference sequence). The CDR3 bases are TGTGCCAGCAGCAATCGGGGTAGCGGCTACGAGCAGTACTTC. This codes for CASSNRGSGYEQYF.

The rearrangement joins TRBV7-3 to TRBJ2-1; 7 nucleotides line up with TRBD1. V dropped 5 bases and J dropped 5; count of bases not matched to a gene: 6. The CDR3 is 14 residues long. The germline V gene has CDR1 SGHTA and CDR2 FQGTGA. CDR3 sequence (DNA): TGTGCCAGCAGCCCCGACAGGGTCGACAATGAGCAGTTCTTC. It codes for CASSPDRVDNEQFF.

The chain carries TRBV19 and TRBJ1-2; D unresolved. The V end lost 3 bases, the J end lost 0 bases, and 5 bases lay between the germline ends. There are 13 residues in the CDR3. CDR1 and CDR2 (germline): LNHDA, SQIVND (reference sequence). The CDR3 loop reads CASSILSNYGYTF. CDR3 coding DNA: TGTGCCAGTAGTATTTTATCTAACTATGGCTACACCTTC.

V is TRBV2 and J is TRBJ2-3; 15 bases are a match to TRBD2. V gave up 4 bases and J gave up 3 bases; unmatched junction bases: 8. CDR3 size: 18 residues. Germline loops: CDR1 SNHLY, CDR2 FYNNEI. The CDR3 loop reads CASSVRTSGRVSTDTQYF. CDR3 DNA sequence: TGTGCCAGCAGTGTACGGACTAGCGGGAGGGTTAGTACAGATACGCAGTATTTT.

This rearrangement joins TRBV19 to TRBJ2-2; 8 bases match TRBD2. Germline values: CDR1 LNHDA, CDR2 SQIVND (reference sequence). The CDR3 extends over 14 amino acids. V trimming: 9 bases; J trimming: 4 bases; junction bases outside the gene matches: 7. CDR3 in amino acids: CASRGAGATGELFF. CDR3 DNA: TGTGCCAGCCGGGGAGCGGGAGCCACCGGGGAGCTGTTTTTT.

The chain couples TRBV2 to TRBJ2-3; D might be TRBD2 (6 bases). The germline V and J ends were trimmed by 6 bases and 3 bases, with 10 bases remaining between them. Per germline, CDR1 SNHLY and CDR2 FYNNEI. The CDR3 length is 13 residues. In DNA form, the CDR3 reads TGTGCCAGCAGGCAGGACTATACAGATACGCAGTATTTT. It yields the protein CASRQDYTDTQYF.

The chain couples TRBV9 to TRBJ2-7; 9 bases align to TRBD1. V shed 3 bases, J shed 2 bases, and the junction held 6 bases outside the gene matches. The CDR3 runs to 15 residues. Germline V CDR1 and CDR2: SGDLS, YYNGEE. The CDR3 loop is CASSGGQGNPYEQYF. In DNA form, the CDR3 reads TGTGCCAGCAGCGGGGGACAGGGAAATCCCTACGAGCAGTACTTC.

The V call is TRBV5-1, the J call TRBJ2-5, with D perhaps matching TRBD1 (6 bases). Germline CDR1 reads SGHRS; CDR2 reads YFSETQ. The CDR3 spans 14 residues. The ends were cut back, 2 bases at V and 7 bases at J, with 15 bases in the middle. The chain's CDR3 is CASSFVNPTGTQYF. DNA of the CDR3: TGCGCCAGCAGCTTTGTCAACCCGACAGGGACCCAGTACTTC. The full variable domain, with the rest looked up from reference TRBV5-1 and TRBJ2-5, is KAGVTQTPRYLIKTRGQQVTLSCSPISGHRSVSWYQQTPGQGLQFLFEYFSETQRNKGNFPGRFSGRQFSNSRSEMNVSTLELGDSALYLCASSFVNPTGTQYFGPGTRLLVL.

The chain uses TRBV5-4 and TRBJ1-1, with D tentatively TRBD1 (5 bases). Germline V CDR1 and CDR2: SGHNT, YYREEE (reference sequence). Trimming pared 0 bases from V and 7 bases from J, leaving 10 bases between. The CDR3 has 13 amino acids. The CDR3 DNA reads TGTGCCAGCAGCTTGGTTTGGGGGGGTGAAGCTTTCTTT. Its translation: CASSLVWGGEAFF.

This chain links TRBV27 with TRBJ1-2; 9 nucleotides line up with TRBD1. The V and J ends lost 2 bases and 7 bases, in that order; junction bases with no gene match: 14. The CDR3 covers 17 residues. CDR1 is MNHEY and CDR2 is SMNVEV in the germline V gene (reference sequence). CDR3 residues: CASSLLGTGRYLRGYTF. DNA of the CDR3: TGTGCCAGCAGTTTACTAGGGACAGGGCGTTACCTCCGTGGCTACACCTTC.

V usage is TRBV7-6 and J usage is TRBJ1-2, with a tentative D call TRBD1 (5 bases). This CDR3 spans 15 amino acids. In germline, CDR1 is SGHVS, CDR2 FNYEAQ. The germline V and J ends were trimmed by 0 bases and 7 bases, with 15 bases remaining between them. CDR3 residues: CASSLALDGGGGYTF. The CDR3 DNA reads as TGTGCCAGCAGCTTAGCCCTGGACGGGGGAGGTGGCTACACCTTC.

J is TRBJ1-5 and V is TRBV7-9, with 9 positions matching TRBD1. Germline V gene lookup returns CDR1 SEHNR and CDR2 FQNEAQ (reference sequence). V dropped 4 bases and J dropped 5; count of bases not matched to a gene: 3. This CDR3 region has 14 residues. CDR3 nucleotide sequence: TGTGCCAGCAGCTCGGACAGGGGCGATCAGCCCCAGCATTTT. Translated, it gives CASSSDRGDQPQHF.

V usage is TRBV30 and J usage is TRBJ2-2; maybe TRBD1 (5 bases). This CDR3 is built from 12 residues. The germline CDR1 and CDR2 sequences are GTSNPN and SVGIG (reference sequence). Trimming took 1 base from V and 7 from J, leaving 7 bases between them. The CDR3 region has the DNA TGTGCCTGGAGTGCAGGGTTCGGGGAGCTGTTTTTT. Protein product: CAWSAGFGELFF.

This clone was found once. The chain links TRBV6-2 or TRBV6-3 to TRBJ1-5; D remains unclear. CDR3 length: 15 residues. The germline V and J ends were trimmed by 6 bases and 0 bases, with 12 bases remaining between them. Germline CDR1 MNHEY, CDR2 SVGEGT. The CDR3 sequence: CASSSLKLSNQPQHF. The DNA of the CDR3 is TGTGCCAGCAGCTCCCTAAAGCTTAGCAATCAGCCCCAGCATTTT.

The chain employs TRBV6-5 and TRBJ1-1; D remains ambiguous. CDR1 and CDR2 from the germline V gene are MNHEY and SVGAGI. The CDR3 consists of 13 residues. Trimming shortened V by 2 bases and J by 1 base, and 5 bases separated the two germline ends. The CDR3 sequence is CASSYGQNTEAFF. In DNA form, the CDR3 reads TGTGCCAGCAGTTACGGGCAGAACACTGAAGCTTTCTTT.

The genes are TRBV5-1 and TRBJ2-7; D might be TRBD1 (5 bases). Trimming took 1 base from V and 5 from J, leaving 13 bases between them. The CDR3 totals 14 residues. The germline gives CDR1 SGHRS, CDR2 YFSETQ. CDR3 nucleotides: TGCGCCAGCAGCTTGAGGCAGGGAACCCACGAGCAGTACTTC. Its protein is CASSLRQGTHEQYF.

The chain combines TRBV19 with TRBJ2-7, with a weak D call TRBD1 (5 bases). Trimming removed 1 base at V and 2 bases at J, with 12 bases between. The CDR3 extends over 15 amino acids. Germline lookup yields CDR1 LNHDA and CDR2 SQIVND (reference sequence). As DNA, the CDR3 is TGTGCCAGTAGTATAGTTAAGGGGTTCACCTACGAGCAGTACTTC. It is translated as CASSIVKGFTYEQYF.

The chain has TRBV2 and TRBJ2-7, with 13 bases aligning to TRBD2. V shed 4 bases and J 2 bases; nucleotides not matched to a gene: 2. Germline lookup yields CDR1 SNHLY and CDR2 FYNNEI. The CDR3 length is 15 residues. CDR3 nucleotide sequence: TGTGCCAGCAGTGGAGGGACTAGCGGGACCTACGAGCAGTACTTC. Protein sequence: CASSGGTSGTYEQYF.

The rearrangement joins TRBV2 to TRBJ2-3; 8 bases match TRBD2. There are 14 residues in the CDR3. CDR1 is SNHLY and CDR2 is FYNNEI in the germline V gene. V was clipped by 10 bases and J by 3 bases; unmatched bases: 9. In DNA, the CDR3 is TGTGCCACCTCGTTATTAGCGGGAACAGATACGCAGTATTTT. Amino acids: CATSLLAGTDTQYF.

The V and J genes are TRBV5-1 and TRBJ2-1, with 7 bases matching TRBD2. V dropped 2 bases and J dropped 0; count of bases not matched to a gene: 14. CDR1 SGHRS and CDR2 YFSETQ come from the germline V gene. The CDR3 sequence is 19 residues long. This CDR3 reads CASSFSHKVRGSSYNEQFF. The CDR3 region has the DNA TGCGCCAGCAGCTTCTCACATAAGGTCCGCGGGAGCTCCTACAATGAGCAGTTCTTC.

The chain has TRBV9 and TRBJ1-1; D unclear. The V gene's germline CDR1 is SGDLS and CDR2 YYNGEE. V was shortened by 4 bases and J by 2 bases, with 15 bases between the two germline ends. This CDR3 contains 15 residues. For the CDR3, the DNA is TGTGCCAGCAGCCCGACTGGGTTCTATAACACTGAAGCTTTCTTT. Translation: CASSPTGFYNTEAFF. The whole variable domain, remainder taken from reference TRBV9 and TRBJ1-1, is DSGVTQTPKHLITATGQRVTLRCSPRSGDLSVYWYQQSLDQGLQFLIQYYNGEERAKGNILERFSAQQFPDLHSELNLSSLELGDSALYFCASSPTGFYNTEAFFGQGTRLTVV.

This sequence joins TRBV6-5 and TRBJ2-7, with TRBD1 matching 9 bases. This CDR3 comprises 15 residues. V lost 6 bases to trimming and J lost 4 bases; unmatched junction nucleotides: 10. Per the germline V gene, CDR1 is MNHEY and CDR2 is SVGAGI. CDR3 sequence: CASSIGGTGSYEQYF. The CDR3, as DNA: TGTGCCAGCAGCATCGGCGGGACAGGGTCGTACGAGCAGTACTTC.

The sample holds one count of this clone. The chain uses TRBV11-2 and TRBJ2-7, with 7 nucleotides matching TRBD2. Trimming removed 0 bases from V and 4 bases from J; junction bases left unmatched: 3. CDR1 is SGHAT, CDR2 FQNNGV, per germline. The CDR3 runs 14 residues. The CDR3, as DNA: TGTGCCAGCAGCTTAGACGGACTAGAGTACGAGCAGTACTTC. Translated, it gives CASSLDGLEYEQYF. Full variable domain (outside the CDR3, taken from reference TRBV11-2 and TRBJ2-7): EAGVAQSPRYKIIEKRQSVAFWCNPISGHATLYWYQQILGQGPKLLIQFQNNGVVDDSQLPKDRFSAERLKGVDSTLKIQPAKLEDSAVYLCASSLDGLEYEQYFGPGTRLTVT.

The CDR3 loop reads CAINTGLAGNYEQYF. CDR3 sequence (DNA): TGTGCCATCAACACTGGACTAGCCGGGAACTACGAGCAGTACTTC. The chain combines TRBV10-3 with TRBJ2-7, with 8 positions matching TRBD2. With 7 bases clipped from V and 3 bases from J, the junction kept 11 bases outside the gene matches. The CDR3 runs to 15 residues. CDR1 is ENHRY and CDR2 is SYGVKD in the germline V gene.

The gene calls are TRBV9 and TRBJ2-7, with TRBD2 matching 8 bases. CDR1 and CDR2 (germline): SGDLS, YYNGEE. The CDR3 is 15 amino acids. Trimming at V came to 0 bases and at J to 3 bases, leaving 5 bases not matched to a gene. The CDR3 here is CASSVGAGAGYEQYF. The DNA for the CDR3 is TGTGCCAGCAGCGTAGGAGCGGGGGCGGGCTACGAGCAGTACTTC.

The gene calls are TRBV5-4 and TRBJ1-1; no clear D gene. The V gene's germline CDR1 is SGHNT and CDR2 YYREEE (reference sequence). V lost 4 bases to trimming and J lost 3 bases, with 7 bases between them. The CDR3 totals 12 residues. CDR3: CASSLRDTEAFF. In DNA form, the CDR3 reads TGTGCCAGCAGCCTTCGGGACACTGAAGCTTTCTTT. Full variable domain (remainder filled in from reference TRBV5-4 and TRBJ1-1): ETGVTQSPTHLIKTRGQQVTLRCSSQSGHNTVSWYQQALGQGPQFIFQYYREEENGRGNFPPRFSGLQFPNYSSELNVNALELDDSALYLCASSLRDTEAFFGQGTRLTVV.

The rearrangement links TRBV14 to TRBJ1-2; 10 nucleotides align to TRBD1. The CDR3 is 14 amino acids. Looked up from germline, CDR1 is SGHDN and CDR2 is FVKESK. V gave up 2 bases and J gave up 4 bases; unmatched junction bases: 1. CDR3 coding DNA: TGTGCCAGCAGCCAACGGACAGGGGGCTATGGCTACACCTTC. Translation: CASSQRTGGYGYTF.

This rearrangement joins TRBV18 to TRBJ2-7; TRBD1 agrees at 8 bases. The CDR3 extends over 13 amino acids. V was pared by 2 bases and J by 5 bases, with 2 bases of the junction left unmatched. CDR1 is KGHSH and CDR2 is LQKENI in the germline V gene. CDR3 DNA sequence: TGTGCCAGCTCACCAACGGACAGGGACGAGCAGTACTTC. Translating it yields CASSPTDRDEQYF.

In its sample, this clone was seen once. The chain recombines TRBV29-1 with TRBJ1-3; tentatively, D is TRBD1 (5 bases). Germline V CDR1 and CDR2: SQVTM, ANQGSEA. This CDR3 contains 13 residues. The V and J ends lost 6 bases and 7 bases respectively, with 16 bases between them. In DNA form, the CDR3 reads TGCAGCGTCTGGGGAGGGGAGCGGAACACCATATATTTT. This gives the protein CSVWGGERNTIYF.